This TCR beta chain was obtained from a study of beta chain features in type 1 diabetes. Findings of the study overall: Insertion counts at VDJ junctions were lower in type 1 diabetes patients, who also showed more deletions there. Shorter TCRB CDR3s, moderately but significantly so, were found in Type 1 diabetes patients in all four CD4+ subsets.

Every bit of the isolated RNA underwent reverse transcription, so sequencing read expressed TCRB transcripts. Profiling relied on immunoSEQ multiplex PCR, and the TCRdb table lists in-frame clones only, not all of them. This sample carries 65,000 to 85,000 clones, roughly half of them seen once, and the ten largest clones take 0.7%. Points on this clone: Its antigen is not known. Other DNA sequences from this sample encode an identical CDR3 as well.

The sequenced sample consisted of central memory CD4+ T cells from blood. The clonotype was recovered from a man between 25 and 39 years old with type 1 diabetes.

The CDR3 sequence is CASSLDPNQPQHF. The DNA for the CDR3 is TGCGCCAGCAGCCTGGATCCTAATCAGCCCCAGCATTTT. The rearrangement joins TRBV5-1 to TRBJ1-5; D remains ambiguous. Germline lookup yields CDR1 SGHRS and CDR2 YFSETQ. V was clipped by 4 bases and J by 4 bases, with 9 bases between them. The CDR3 spans 13 residues. Combining the CDR3 with reference TRBV5-1 and TRBJ1-5 gives the whole variable domain KAGVTQTPRYLIKTRGQQVTLSCSPISGHRSVSWYQQTPGQGLQFLFEYFSETQRNKGNFPGRFSGRQFSNSRSEMNVSTLELGDSALYLCASSLDPNQPQHFGDGTRLSIL.